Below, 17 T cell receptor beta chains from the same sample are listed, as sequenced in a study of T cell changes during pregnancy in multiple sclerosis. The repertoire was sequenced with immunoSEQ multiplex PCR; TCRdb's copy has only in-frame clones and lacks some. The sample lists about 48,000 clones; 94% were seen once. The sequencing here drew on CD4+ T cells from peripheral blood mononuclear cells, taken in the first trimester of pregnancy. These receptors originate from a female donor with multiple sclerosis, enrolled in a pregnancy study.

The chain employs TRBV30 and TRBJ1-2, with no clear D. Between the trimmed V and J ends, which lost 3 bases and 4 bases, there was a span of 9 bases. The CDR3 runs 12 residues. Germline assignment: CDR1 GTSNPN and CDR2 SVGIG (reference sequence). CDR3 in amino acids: CAWRGSGYGYTF. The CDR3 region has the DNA TGTGCCTGGAGGGGCTCCGGCTATGGCTACACCTTC.

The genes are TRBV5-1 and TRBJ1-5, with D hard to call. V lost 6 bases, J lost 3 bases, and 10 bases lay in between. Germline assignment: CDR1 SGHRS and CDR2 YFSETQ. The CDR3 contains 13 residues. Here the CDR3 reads CASTTYPNQPQHF. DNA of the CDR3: TGCGCCAGCACCACCTACCCCAATCAGCCCCAGCATTTT.

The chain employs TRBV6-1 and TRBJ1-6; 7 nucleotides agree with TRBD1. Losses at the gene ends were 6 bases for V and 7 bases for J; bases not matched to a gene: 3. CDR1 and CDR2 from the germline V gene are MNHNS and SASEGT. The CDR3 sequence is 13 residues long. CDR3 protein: CASRTGINSPLHF. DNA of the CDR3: TGTGCCAGCAGGACAGGGATAAATTCACCCCTCCACTTT.

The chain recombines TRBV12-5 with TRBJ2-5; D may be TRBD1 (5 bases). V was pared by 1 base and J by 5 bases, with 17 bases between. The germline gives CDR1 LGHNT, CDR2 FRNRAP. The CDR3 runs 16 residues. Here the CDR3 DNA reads TGTGCTAGTGGTTTGGGACAGAGCGTTCCAGGGGAGACCCAGTACTTC. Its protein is CASGLGQSVPGETQYF.

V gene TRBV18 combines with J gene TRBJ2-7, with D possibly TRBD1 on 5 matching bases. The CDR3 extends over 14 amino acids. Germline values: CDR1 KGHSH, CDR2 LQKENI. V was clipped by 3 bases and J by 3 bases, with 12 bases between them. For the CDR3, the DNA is TGTGCCAGCTCACCGAGCCCAGGGATCTACGAGCAGTACTTC. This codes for CASSPSPGIYEQYF.

The CDR3: CASSVGPRGPEQYF. In DNA form, the CDR3 reads TGTGCCAGCAGCGTAGGTCCGCGGGGCCCCGAGCAGTACTTC. J is TRBJ2-7 and V is TRBV9; D is perhaps TRBD2 (6 bases). CDR3 length: 14 amino acids. Trimming left V 0 bases short and J 6 bases short, with 13 bases between. Germline assignment: CDR1 SGDLS and CDR2 YYNGEE.

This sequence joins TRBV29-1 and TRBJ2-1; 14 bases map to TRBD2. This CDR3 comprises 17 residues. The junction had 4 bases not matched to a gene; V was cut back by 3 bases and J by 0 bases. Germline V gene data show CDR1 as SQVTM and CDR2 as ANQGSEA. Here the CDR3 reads CSVEGLAGESSYNEQFF. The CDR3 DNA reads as TGCAGCGTTGAGGGACTAGCGGGGGAGAGCTCCTACAATGAGCAGTTCTTC.

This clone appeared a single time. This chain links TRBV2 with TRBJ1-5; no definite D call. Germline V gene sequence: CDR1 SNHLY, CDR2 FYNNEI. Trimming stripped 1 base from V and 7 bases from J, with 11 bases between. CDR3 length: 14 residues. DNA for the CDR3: TGTGCCAGCAGTGAAGATTGGGTCGGGCAGCCCCAGCATTTT. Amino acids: CASSEDWVGQPQHF. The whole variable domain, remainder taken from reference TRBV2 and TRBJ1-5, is EPEVTQTPSHQVTQMGQEVILRCVPISNHLYFYWYRQILGQKVEFLVSFYNNEISEKSEIFDDQFSVERPDGSNFTLKIRSTKLEDSAMYFCASSEDWVGQPQHFGDGTRLSIL.

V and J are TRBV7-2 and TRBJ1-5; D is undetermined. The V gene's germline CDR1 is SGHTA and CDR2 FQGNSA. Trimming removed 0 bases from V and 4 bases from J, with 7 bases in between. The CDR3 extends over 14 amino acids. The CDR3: CASSLAALNQPQHF. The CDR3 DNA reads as TGTGCCAGCAGCTTAGCGGCCTTAAATCAGCCCCAGCATTTT.

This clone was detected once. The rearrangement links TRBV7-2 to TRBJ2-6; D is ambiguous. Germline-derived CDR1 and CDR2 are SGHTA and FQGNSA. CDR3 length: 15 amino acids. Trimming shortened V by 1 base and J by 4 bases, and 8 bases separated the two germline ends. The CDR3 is CASSLDGSGANVLTF. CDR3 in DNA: TGTGCCAGCAGCTTAGATGGTAGCGGGGCCAACGTCCTGACTTTC.

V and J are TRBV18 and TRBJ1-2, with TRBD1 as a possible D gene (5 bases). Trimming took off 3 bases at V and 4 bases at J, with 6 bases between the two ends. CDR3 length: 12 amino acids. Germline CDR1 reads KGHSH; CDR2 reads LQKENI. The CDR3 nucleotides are TGTGCCAGCTCACCGCAGGGCTATGGCTACACCTTC. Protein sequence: CASSPQGYGYTF. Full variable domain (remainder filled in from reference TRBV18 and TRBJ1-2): NAGVMQNPRHLVRRRGQEARLRCSPMKGHSHVYWYRQLPEEGLKFMVYLQKENIIDESGMPKERFSAEFPKEGPSILRIQQVVRGDSAAYFCASSPQGYGYTFGSGTRLTVV.

CDR3 coding DNA: TGTGCCACCAGCAGAGTGGGACAAAATCAGCCCCAGCATTTT. Encoded protein: CATSRVGQNQPQHF. J is TRBJ1-5 and V is TRBV15; the D gene is possibly TRBD1 (6 bases). Looked up from germline, CDR1 is LNHNV and CDR2 is YYDKDF (reference sequence). Trimming took 1 base from V and 4 from J, leaving 8 bases between them. This CDR3 spans 14 amino acids.

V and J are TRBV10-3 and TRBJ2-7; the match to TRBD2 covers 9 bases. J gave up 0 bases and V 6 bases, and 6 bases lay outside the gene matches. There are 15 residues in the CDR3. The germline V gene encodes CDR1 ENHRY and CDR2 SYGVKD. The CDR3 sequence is CAISPGTSISYEQYF. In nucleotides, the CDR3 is TGTGCCATCAGCCCCGGGACTAGCATCTCCTACGAGCAGTACTTC.

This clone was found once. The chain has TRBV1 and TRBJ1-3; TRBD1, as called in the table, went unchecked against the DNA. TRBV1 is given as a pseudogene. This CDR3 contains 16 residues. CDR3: CTSSQGQSDSGNTIYF. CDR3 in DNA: TGCACCAGCAGCCAAGGCCAGTCTGACTCTGGAAACACCATATATTTT.

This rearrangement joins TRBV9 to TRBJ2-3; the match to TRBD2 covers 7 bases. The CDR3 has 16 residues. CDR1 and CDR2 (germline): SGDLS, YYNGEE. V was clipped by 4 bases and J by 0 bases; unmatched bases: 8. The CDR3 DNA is TGTGCCAGCAGCCCCCCGAGTAGCGGGAGCACAGATACGCAGTATTTT. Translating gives CASSPPSSGSTDTQYF. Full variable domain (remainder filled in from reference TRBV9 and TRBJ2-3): DSGVTQTPKHLITATGQRVTLRCSPRSGDLSVYWYQQSLDQGLQFLIQYYNGEERAKGNILERFSAQQFPDLHSELNLSSLELGDSALYFCASSPPSSGSTDTQYFGPGTRLTVL.

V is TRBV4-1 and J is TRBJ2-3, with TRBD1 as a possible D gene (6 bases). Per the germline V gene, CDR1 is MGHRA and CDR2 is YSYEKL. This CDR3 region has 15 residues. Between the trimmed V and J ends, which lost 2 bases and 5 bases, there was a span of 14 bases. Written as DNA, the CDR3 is TGCGCCAGCAGCCAAACAGGGTTGAGAAAAGATACGCAGTATTTT. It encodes CASSQTGLRKDTQYF.

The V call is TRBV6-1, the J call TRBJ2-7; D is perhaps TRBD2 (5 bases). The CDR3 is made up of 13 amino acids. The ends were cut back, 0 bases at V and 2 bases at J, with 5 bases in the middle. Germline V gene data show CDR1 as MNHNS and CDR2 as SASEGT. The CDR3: CASSEARAYEQYF. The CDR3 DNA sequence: TGTGCCAGCAGTGAAGCGCGGGCCTACGAGCAGTACTTC.